Below, 31 T cell receptor beta chains from the same sample are listed, as sequenced in a study of control samples from healthy donors and cancer patients (dated by TCRdb to between 2020 and 2021). Library method: the immunoSEQ multiplex PCR assay. In its TCRdb copy, this immuneACCESS table keeps in-frame sequences only and misses some clones. Where compared with another copy, unresolved V genes explain less than half of these, and the others have no known cause. The sample includes 120,000 to 150,000 clones, with roughly 92% observed a single time. The biggest ten clones account for about an eighth of the sample. The sequenced sample was blood. These receptors were collected from a man aged 35 to 55 in good health.

This clone was seen once. The rearrangement uses TRBV9 and TRBJ1-1; TRBD1 is a possible D gene (6 bases). Germline CDR1 reads SGDLS; CDR2 reads YYNGEE. V gave up 2 bases and J gave up 4 bases, with 15 bases separating them. This CDR3 is 15 amino acids long. This CDR3 is CASSVLGTTGTEAFF. Here the CDR3 DNA reads TGTGCCAGCAGCGTCCTTGGGACAACGGGCACTGAAGCTTTCTTT.

V and J are TRBV4-3 and TRBJ1-1, with unresolved D. The CDR3 sequence is 14 residues long. Germline assignment: CDR1 LGHNA and CDR2 YSLEER. V was cut by 2 bases and J by 1 base, with 8 bases left in between. CDR3 DNA: TGCGCCAGCAGCCAACCCCATCAGAACACTGAAGCTTTCTTT. Protein: CASSQPHQNTEAFF.

The chain combines TRBV9 with TRBJ1-2; D gene unclear. V gave up 4 bases and J gave up 4 bases, with 11 bases separating them. Per the germline V gene, CDR1 is SGDLS and CDR2 is YYNGEE. The CDR3 is made up of 13 amino acids. The CDR3 protein is CASSQGNLYGYTF. CDR3 nucleotide sequence: TGTGCCAGCAGCCAAGGGAACCTCTATGGCTACACCTTC.

The chain combines TRBV3-1 (or the pseudogene TRBV3-2) with TRBJ1-2; D might be TRBD1 (5 bases). Germline loops: CDR1 LGHDT, CDR2 YNNKEL (reference sequence). The CDR3 length is 13 residues. Deletions cut 4 bases from V and 0 bases from J, with 6 bases between. CDR3 nucleotide sequence: TGTGCCAGCAGCCGCAGGGCTAACTATGGCTACACCTTC. Amino acid sequence: CASSRRANYGYTF.

The chain is built from TRBV6-2 or TRBV6-3 and TRBJ1-3, with a weak D call TRBD1 (5 bases). Trimming pared 2 bases from V and 2 bases from J, leaving 7 bases between. This CDR3 region has 14 residues. The V gene's germline CDR1 is MNHEY and CDR2 SVGEGT. The CDR3 is CASSYPGTGNTIYF. CDR3 in DNA: TGTGCCAGCAGTTACCCAGGGACTGGAAACACCATATATTTT.

This chain connects TRBV30 to TRBJ2-1; D may be TRBD2 (6 bases). CDR1 and CDR2 (germline): GTSNPN, SVGIG (reference sequence). The CDR3 length is 13 residues. The V end lost 3 bases, the J end lost 15 bases, and 21 bases lay between the germline ends. The CDR3 bases are TGTGCCTGGAGCCGCTGGCAGAGCAGCGGGTCGTTCTTC. It is translated as CAWSRWQSSGSFF.

This clone was found once. The rearrangement joins TRBV27 to TRBJ1-5, with D hard to call. Germline V gives CDR1 MNHEY, CDR2 SMNVEV (reference sequence). Trimming took off 5 bases at V and 3 bases at J, with 5 bases between the two ends. This CDR3 spans 12 amino acids. Here the CDR3 reads CASSPNNQPQHF. The CDR3 DNA reads as TGTGCCAGCAGTCCGAACAATCAGCCCCAGCATTTT.

The rearrangement links TRBV28 to TRBJ2-1, with 8 nucleotides matching TRBD1. The V gene's germline CDR1 is MDHEN and CDR2 SYDVKM. The V gene end was trimmed by 6 bases and the J gene end by 6 bases; junction bases not matched to a gene: 7. This CDR3 region has 14 residues. CDR3 loop: CASSWGQVANEQFF. The CDR3 bases are TGTGCCAGCAGCTGGGGACAGGTCGCCAATGAGCAGTTCTTC. Looking up the rest from reference TRBV28 and TRBJ2-1 gives the full variable domain: DVKVTQSSRYLVKRTGEKVFLECVQDMDHENMFWYRQDPGLGLRLIYFSYDVKMKEKGDIPEGYSVSREKKERFSLILESASTNQTSMYLCASSWGQVANEQFFGPGTRLTVL.

The chain joins TRBV4-1 to TRBJ1-4; D is perhaps TRBD1 (6 bases). This CDR3 is 15 amino acids long. CDR1 is MGHRA, CDR2 YSYEKL, per germline. Trimming took off 1 base at V and 4 bases at J, with 10 bases between the two ends. In nucleotides, the CDR3 is TGCGCCAGCAGCCAAGGGGGGACACTTAATGAAAAACTGTTTTTT. Amino acid sequence: CASSQGGTLNEKLFF.

Concerning this clone: Compared with germline, one end of the junction differs, possibly owing to a read error. The chain combines TRBV7-7 with TRBJ2-2; D call uncertain. The CDR3 contains 15 residues. CDR1 and CDR2 (germline): SSHAT, FNYEAQ (reference sequence). Here the CDR3 DNA reads TGTGCTAGCAGCACCAGTGCAGGGAACACCGGGGAGCTGTTTTTT. This sequence encodes CASSTSAGNTGELFF.

This chain joins TRBV27 and TRBJ1-3, with D unclear. The CDR3 runs to 14 residues. Looked up from germline, CDR1 is MNHEY and CDR2 is SMNVEV (reference sequence). V was trimmed by 7 bases and J by 0 bases, leaving 10 bases between them. The CDR3 spells CASKKGHSGNTIYF. The CDR3 DNA reads as TGTGCCAGCAAGAAGGGCCACTCTGGAAACACCATATATTTT.

The rearrangement uses TRBV10-3 and TRBJ2-5; D possibly uses TRBD1 or TRBD2 (6 bases each). The V end lost 6 bases, the J end lost 2 bases, and 16 bases lay between the germline ends. CDR3 length: 15 amino acids. CDR1 is ENHRY and CDR2 is SYGVKD in the germline V gene. CDR3: CAIRVTGAIQETQYF. The CDR3 DNA sequence: TGTGCCATCAGGGTAACGGGGGCAATTCAAGAGACCCAGTACTTC.

This clone occurred once. The rearrangement uses TRBV27 and TRBJ2-3; weak D call: TRBD1 (6 bases). Germline values: CDR1 MNHEY, CDR2 SMNVEV (reference sequence). The CDR3 contains 15 residues. The ends were cut back, 6 bases at V and 0 bases at J, with 13 bases in the middle. The CDR3 loop reads CASRKGDLSTDTQYF. CDR3 DNA: TGTGCCAGCAGAAAGGGGGACCTTAGCACAGATACGCAGTATTTT.

The chain links TRBV2 to TRBJ1-5; 7 positions match TRBD1. Germline CDR1 reads SNHLY; CDR2 reads FYNNEI. V was pared by 1 base and J by 8 bases, with 14 bases of the junction left unmatched. This CDR3 has 17 residues. The CDR3 DNA follows: TGTGCCAGCAGTGAAGTCGGGACAGAGGTGACCGTAGAGCCCCAGCATTTT. Translated, it gives CASSEVGTEVTVEPQHF.

V and J are TRBV24-1 and TRBJ2-2; unclear D gene. Germline V lookup: CDR1 KGHDR, CDR2 SFDVKD. CDR3 length equals 14 residues. V gave up 5 bases and J gave up 0 bases, with 6 bases separating them. The CDR3 sequence: CATSGGSNTGELFF. The CDR3 bases are TGTGCCACCAGTGGAGGATCGAACACCGGGGAGCTGTTTTTT.

The rearrangement uses TRBV4-3 and TRBJ2-5, with TRBD2 matching over 8 bases. This CDR3 comprises 16 residues. In germline, CDR1 is LGHNA, CDR2 YSLEER. J was trimmed by 4 bases and V by 0 bases; bases with no gene match: 7. The CDR3 sequence is CASSQEPRGGIETQYF. CDR3 bases: TGCGCCAGCAGCCAAGAGCCCCGGGGGGGGATAGAGACCCAGTACTTC.

The J gene is TRBJ2-7, the V gene TRBV9; D is perhaps TRBD2 (6 bases). CDR3 length: 15 residues. Germline V lookup: CDR1 SGDLS, CDR2 YYNGEE. The ends were cut back, 2 bases at V and 2 bases at J, with 14 bases in the middle. Here the CDR3 DNA reads TGTGCCAGCAGCGTGACCCCGGGAGACACCTACGAGCAGTACTTC. Its translation: CASSVTPGDTYEQYF.

This chain uses TRBV20-1 with TRBJ1-1; perhaps TRBD1 as D (6 bases). Trimming stripped 3 bases from V and 1 base from J, with 9 bases between. The germline CDR1 and CDR2 sequences are DFQATT and SNEGSKA (reference sequence). The CDR3 is 13 amino acids. CDR3 region: CSASKTGNTEAFF. The CDR3 DNA follows: TGCAGTGCTAGTAAGACAGGGAACACTGAAGCTTTCTTT.

J is TRBJ2-2 and V is TRBV9; perhaps TRBD1 as D (6 bases). The CDR3 runs 13 residues. Germline V lookup: CDR1 SGDLS, CDR2 YYNGEE. Trimming stripped 7 bases from V and 6 bases from J, with 13 bases between. This CDR3 reads CASGQGIAGELFF. DNA for the CDR3: TGTGCCAGCGGCCAGGGGATAGCCGGGGAGCTGTTTTTT.

V gene TRBV7-3 combines with J gene TRBJ1-1; D unclear. Trimming cost V 2 bases and J 1 base, with 8 bases left between them. The germline CDR1 and CDR2 sequences are SGHTA and FQGTGA. The CDR3 has 14 amino acids. In DNA, the CDR3 is TGTGCCAGCAGCTTATCGTCCACGAACACTGAAGCTTTCTTT. It is translated as CASSLSSTNTEAFF.

The chain couples TRBV11-2 to TRBJ1-3; a possible D gene is TRBD1 (5 bases). Germline loops: CDR1 SGHAT, CDR2 FQNNGV. This CDR3 contains 14 residues. V lost 2 bases and J lost 5, with 10 bases in between. The CDR3 is CASSLMGGRNTIYF. DNA of the CDR3: TGTGCCAGCAGCTTAATGGGGGGAAGAAACACCATATATTTT.

The rearrangement links TRBV28 to TRBJ1-1; D is undetermined. Trimming pared 3 bases from V and 7 bases from J, leaving 15 bases between. The germline V gene encodes CDR1 MDHEN and CDR2 SYDVKM. This CDR3 has 14 residues. The CDR3 bases are TGTGCCAGCAGTTTGGATGGGGTACGGAGTGAAGCTTTCTTT. Protein: CASSLDGVRSEAFF.

The V and J genes are TRBV11-2 and TRBJ2-2; tentative D call: TRBD1 (6 bases). Germline V gene lookup returns CDR1 SGHAT and CDR2 FQNNGV. Trimming cost V 0 bases and J 6 bases, with 11 bases left between them. This CDR3 is 15 amino acids long. CDR3 residues: CASSLEGARAGELFF. The CDR3 DNA is TGTGCCAGCAGCTTAGAGGGGGCCCGGGCCGGGGAGCTGTTTTTT.

V is TRBV19 and J is TRBJ1-4; D is unresolved. With 6 bases removed from V and 8 bases from J, the gap between germline ends came to 4 bases. The CDR3 consists of 10 residues. CDR1 LNHDA and CDR2 SQIVND come from the germline V gene (reference sequence). The chain's CDR3 is CASRGEKLFF. The CDR3, as DNA: TGTGCCAGTAGGGGCGAAAAACTGTTTTTT.

This clone has only a few counts. Other DNA sequences within the sample encode an identical CDR3. The chain links TRBV9 to TRBJ1-5; D not resolved. V shed 4 bases and J shed 0 bases, with 17 bases lying between them. This CDR3 comprises 17 residues. Looked up from germline, CDR1 is SGDLS and CDR2 is YYNGEE. The CDR3 coding sequence is TGTGCCAGCAGCCCCCGATGGGGAGGATATAGCAATCAGCCCCAGCATTTT. This gives the protein CASSPRWGGYSNQPQHF.

The V and J genes are TRBV7-9 and TRBJ1-1, with D hard to call. Between the trimmed V and J ends, which lost 10 bases and 3 bases, there was a span of 9 bases. Germline V gene data show CDR1 as SEHNR and CDR2 as FQNEAQ (reference sequence). This CDR3 comprises 11 residues. CDR3 region: CANDIDTEAFF. The CDR3 region has the DNA TGTGCCAACGATATTGACACTGAAGCTTTCTTT.

This clone was recorded only once. The chain carries TRBV5-8 and TRBJ1-5; no definite D call. The germline V gene encodes CDR1 SGHTS and CDR2 YDEGEE. CDR3 length equals 15 residues. V dropped 0 bases and J dropped 6 bases, with 13 bases sitting between them. The CDR3 DNA sequence: TGTGCCAGCAGCTTGGAAGGAGGCGCAGGTCAGCCCCAGCATTTT. The encoded protein is CASSLEGGAGQPQHF.

The chain links TRBV9 to TRBJ2-7, with 7 nucleotides matching TRBD1. This CDR3 has 15 amino acids. Unmatched junction bases numbered 9, after V lost 3 bases and J lost 3 bases. CDR1 and CDR2 (germline): SGDLS, YYNGEE. The DNA of the CDR3 is TGTGCCAGCAGCGCCTCGACAGGGAAGAGCTACGAGCAGTACTTC. Protein product: CASSASTGKSYEQYF.

The rearrangement joins TRBV4-1 to TRBJ1-4; D may be TRBD1 (5 bases). Per germline, CDR1 MGHRA and CDR2 YSYEKL. V was trimmed by 0 bases and J by 2 bases, leaving 10 bases between them. This CDR3 is 16 amino acids long. Here the CDR3 reads CASSQDEGQTNEKLFF. The CDR3 DNA follows: TGCGCCAGCAGCCAAGACGAGGGGCAGACTAATGAAAAACTGTTTTTT.

The V and J genes are TRBV4-1 and TRBJ1-3, with unresolved D. V was cut by 1 base and J by 5 bases, with 9 bases left in between. The germline V gene has CDR1 MGHRA and CDR2 YSYEKL. The CDR3 runs 14 residues. For the CDR3, the DNA is TGCGCCAGCAGCCAAGGGCATTCCAGAAACACCATATATTTT. Its translation: CASSQGHSRNTIYF.

This chain connects TRBV29-1 to TRBJ1-2; D possibly corresponds to TRBD1 (5 bases). The V gene lost 6 bases and the J gene lost 3 bases, with 11 bases spanning the gap. The CDR3 sequence is 12 residues long. In germline, CDR1 is SQVTM, CDR2 ANQGSEA. The DNA for the CDR3 is TGCAGCGTGTACGGGGACCACTATGGCTACACCTTC. Translated, it gives CSVYGDHYGYTF.